This T cell receptor beta chain was sequenced during a study of T cells in Graves' hyperthyroidism and ophthalmopathy. Stable disease denoted Graves' hyperthyroidism without ophthalmopathy progression within 18 months. Newly diagnosed patients aged 18 to 65 had hyperthyroidism of under 2 months' duration. Diagnosing involved the use of clinical symptoms, serum thyroxine and TRAb, thyroid ultrasound and orbital computed tomography. The CDR3 regions of TCR beta were amplified from RNA transcripts. The TCR CDR3 first-round RT-PCR relied on the HTBI primer set. TCRdb analysed the multiplex PCR reads with MiXCR anew, one entry per CDR3 protein. Of roughly 710,000 distinct CDR3 sequences listed, roughly a third are singletons. V gave up 10 bases and J gave up 6 bases, with 12 bases separating them. Per the germline V gene, CDR1 is MNHNS and CDR2 is SASEGT. The CDR3 contains 12 residues. There are a few counts of this clonotype.

The sequenced sample was blood. This TCR was sampled from a woman aged 35 to 49 with Graves' hyperthyroidism. The chain has TRBV6-1 and TRBJ1-4; D is undetermined. CDR3 amino acids: CATSRGHEKLFF. The CDR3 DNA follows: TGTGCCACTTCCCGGGGTCATGAAAAACTGTTTTTT.